This T cell receptor (beta chain) came from a study of T cell repertoires in cytomegalovirus infection. The CDR3 sequence is 13 residues long. The germline V and J ends were trimmed by 3 bases and 7 bases, with 12 bases remaining between them. Germline V gene lookup returns CDR1 SGHTA and CDR2 FQGNSA. TCRdb reanalysed the reads using MiXCR and keeps one entry per CDR3 protein. The data show 290,000 or so distinct CDR3 sequences, with roughly 9.3% seen just once and less than 3% held by the top ten. This clonotype was picked up many times. J is TRBJ2-5 and V is TRBV7-2; a possible D gene is TRBD2 (5 bases). The source is a human donor in good health (CMV status not recorded). Some clones in this sample may be carry-over from other donors' samples. The sequenced material came from PBMCs. The CDR3 bases are TGTGCCAGCAGCTTCGAGCCTCGGGGGACCCAGTACTTC. Protein product: CASSFEPRGTQYF.